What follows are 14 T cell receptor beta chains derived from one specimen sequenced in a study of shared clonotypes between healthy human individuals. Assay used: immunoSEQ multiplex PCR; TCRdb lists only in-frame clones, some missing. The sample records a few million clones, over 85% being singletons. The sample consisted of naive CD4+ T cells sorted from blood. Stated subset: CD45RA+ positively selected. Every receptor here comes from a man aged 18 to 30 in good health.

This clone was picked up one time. This CDR3 is CASRPMGGFNEKLFF. The CDR3 DNA reads TGTGCCAGCAGGCCGATGGGAGGGTTTAATGAAAAACTGTTTTTT. The chain uses TRBV6-5 and TRBJ1-4; D remains ambiguous. Germline assignment: CDR1 MNHEY and CDR2 SVGAGI. The V end lost 6 bases, the J end lost 4 bases, and 15 bases lay between the germline ends. The CDR3 spans 15 residues.

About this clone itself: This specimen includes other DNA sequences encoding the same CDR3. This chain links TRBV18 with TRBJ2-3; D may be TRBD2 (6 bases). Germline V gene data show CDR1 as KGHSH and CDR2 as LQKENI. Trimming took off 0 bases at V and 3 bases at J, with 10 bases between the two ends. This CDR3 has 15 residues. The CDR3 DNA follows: TGTGCCAGCTCACCACCCGGGCTAGCGACAGATACGCAGTATTTT. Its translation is CASSPPGLATDTQYF.

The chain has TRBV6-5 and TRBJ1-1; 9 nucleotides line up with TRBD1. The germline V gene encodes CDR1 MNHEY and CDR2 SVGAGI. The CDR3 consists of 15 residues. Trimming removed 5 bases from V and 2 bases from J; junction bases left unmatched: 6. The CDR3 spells CASSTGTGSNTEAFF. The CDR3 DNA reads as TGTGCCAGCAGTACCGGGACAGGGTCAAACACTGAAGCTTTCTTT.

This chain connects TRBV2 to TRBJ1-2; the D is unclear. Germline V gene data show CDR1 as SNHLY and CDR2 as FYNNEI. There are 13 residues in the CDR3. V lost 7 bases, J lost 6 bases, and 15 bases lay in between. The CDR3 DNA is TGTGCCAGCACCGCCACCCGGTCCGATGGCTACACCTTC. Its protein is CASTATRSDGYTF.

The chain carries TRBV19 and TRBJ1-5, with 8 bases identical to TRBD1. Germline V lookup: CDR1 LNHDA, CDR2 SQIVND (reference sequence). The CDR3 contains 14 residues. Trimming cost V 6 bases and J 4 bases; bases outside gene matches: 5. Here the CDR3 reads CASRVQGDNQPQHF. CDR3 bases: TGTGCCAGTAGGGTACAGGGGGATAATCAGCCCCAGCATTTT. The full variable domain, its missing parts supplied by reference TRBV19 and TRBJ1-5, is DGGITQSPKYLFRKEGQNVTLSCEQNLNHDAMYWYRQDPGQGLRLIYYSQIVNDFQKGDIAEGYSVSREKKESFPLTVTSAQKNPTAFYLCASRVQGDNQPQHFGDGTRLSIL.

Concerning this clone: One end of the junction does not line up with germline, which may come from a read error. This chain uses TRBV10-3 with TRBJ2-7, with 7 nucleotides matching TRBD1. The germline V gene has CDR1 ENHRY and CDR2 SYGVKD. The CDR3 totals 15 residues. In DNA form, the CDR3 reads TGTGCCATCACTGAGTCTCCCGGGACAGCCTACGAGCAGTACTTC. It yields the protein CAITESPGTAYEQYF.

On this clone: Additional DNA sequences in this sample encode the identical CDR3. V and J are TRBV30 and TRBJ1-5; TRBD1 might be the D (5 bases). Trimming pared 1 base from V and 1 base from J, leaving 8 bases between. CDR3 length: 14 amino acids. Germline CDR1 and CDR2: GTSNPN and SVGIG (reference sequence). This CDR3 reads CAWSGRVSNQPQHF. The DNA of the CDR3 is TGTGCCTGGAGTGGCAGGGTAAGCAATCAGCCCCAGCATTTT.

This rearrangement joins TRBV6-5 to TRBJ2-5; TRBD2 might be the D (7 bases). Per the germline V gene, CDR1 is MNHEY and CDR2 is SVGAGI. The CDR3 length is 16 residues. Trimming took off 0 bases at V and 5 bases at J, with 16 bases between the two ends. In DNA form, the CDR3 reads TGTGCCAGCAGTTACTCAGGGCGGGGGCCTTTCGAGACCCAGTACTTC. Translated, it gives CASSYSGRGPFETQYF.

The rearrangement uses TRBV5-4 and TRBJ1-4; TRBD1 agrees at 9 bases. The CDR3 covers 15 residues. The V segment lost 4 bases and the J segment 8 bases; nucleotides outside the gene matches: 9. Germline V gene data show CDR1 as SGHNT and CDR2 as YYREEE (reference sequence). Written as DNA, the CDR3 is TGTGCCAGCAGCGATACAGGGGGCTTGGGGGAAAAACTGTTTTTT. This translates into CASSDTGGLGEKLFF.

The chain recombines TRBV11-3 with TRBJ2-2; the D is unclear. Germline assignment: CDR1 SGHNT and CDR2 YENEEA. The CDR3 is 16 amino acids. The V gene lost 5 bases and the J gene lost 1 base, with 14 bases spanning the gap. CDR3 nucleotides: TGTGCCAGCAGCAAATGGGCAGGAAAGAACACCGGGGAGCTGTTTTTT. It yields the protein CASSKWAGKNTGELFF.

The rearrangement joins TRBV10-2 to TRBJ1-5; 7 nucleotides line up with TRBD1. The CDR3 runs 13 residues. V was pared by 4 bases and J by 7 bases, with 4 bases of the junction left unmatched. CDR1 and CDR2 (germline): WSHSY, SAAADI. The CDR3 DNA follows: TGCGCCAGCAGTGTAGGGGGCTGGCAGCCCCAGCATTTT. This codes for CASSVGGWQPQHF.

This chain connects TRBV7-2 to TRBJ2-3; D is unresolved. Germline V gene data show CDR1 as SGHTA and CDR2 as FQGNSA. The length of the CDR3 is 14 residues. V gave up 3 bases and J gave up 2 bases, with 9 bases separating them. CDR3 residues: CASSFGQATDTQYF. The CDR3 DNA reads TGTGCCAGCAGCTTTGGTCAGGCCACAGATACGCAGTATTTT.

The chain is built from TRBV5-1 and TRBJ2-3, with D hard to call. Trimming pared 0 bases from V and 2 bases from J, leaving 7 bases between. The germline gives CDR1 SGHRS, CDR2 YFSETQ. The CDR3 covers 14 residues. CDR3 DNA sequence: TGCGCCAGCAGCTTGGATCATCCCACAGATACGCAGTATTTT. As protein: CASSLDHPTDTQYF.

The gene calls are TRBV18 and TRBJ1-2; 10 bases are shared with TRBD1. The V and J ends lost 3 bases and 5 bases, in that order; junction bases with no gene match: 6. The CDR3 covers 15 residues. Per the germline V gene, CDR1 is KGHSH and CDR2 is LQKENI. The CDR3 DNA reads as TGTGCCAGCTCACCCGCGGGACAGGGGAAGTATGGCTACACCTTC. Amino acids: CASSPAGQGKYGYTF.